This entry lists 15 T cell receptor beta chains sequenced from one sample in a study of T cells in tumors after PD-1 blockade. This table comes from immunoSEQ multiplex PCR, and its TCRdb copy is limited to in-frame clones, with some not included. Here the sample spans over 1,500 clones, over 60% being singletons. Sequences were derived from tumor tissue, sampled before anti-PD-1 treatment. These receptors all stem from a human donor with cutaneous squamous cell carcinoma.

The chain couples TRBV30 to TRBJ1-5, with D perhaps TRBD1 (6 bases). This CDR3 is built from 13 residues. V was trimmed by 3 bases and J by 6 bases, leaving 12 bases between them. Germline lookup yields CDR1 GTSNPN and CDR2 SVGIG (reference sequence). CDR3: CAWSSGEVQPQHF. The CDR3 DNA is TGTGCCTGGAGCTCAGGGGAGGTTCAGCCCCAGCATTTT.

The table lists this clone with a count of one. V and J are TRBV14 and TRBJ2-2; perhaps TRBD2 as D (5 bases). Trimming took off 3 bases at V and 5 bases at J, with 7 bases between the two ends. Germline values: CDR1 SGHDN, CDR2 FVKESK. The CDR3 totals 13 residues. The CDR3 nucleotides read TGTGCCAGCAGCCAGAAGCGGACCGGGGAGCTGTTTTTT. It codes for CASSQKRTGELFF.

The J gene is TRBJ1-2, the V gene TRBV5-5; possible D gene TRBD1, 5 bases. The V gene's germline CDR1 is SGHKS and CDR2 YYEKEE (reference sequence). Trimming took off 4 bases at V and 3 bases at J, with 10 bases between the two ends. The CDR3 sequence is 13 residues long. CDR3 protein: CASSPRDDYGYTF. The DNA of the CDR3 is TGTGCCAGCAGCCCCAGGGACGACTATGGCTACACCTTC. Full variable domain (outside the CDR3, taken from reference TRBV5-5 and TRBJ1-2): DAGVTQSPTHLIKTRGQQVTLRCSPISGHKSVSWYQQVLGQGPQFIFQYYEKEERGRGNFPDRFSARQFPNYSSELNVNALLLGDSALYLCASSPRDDYGYTFGSGTRLTVV.

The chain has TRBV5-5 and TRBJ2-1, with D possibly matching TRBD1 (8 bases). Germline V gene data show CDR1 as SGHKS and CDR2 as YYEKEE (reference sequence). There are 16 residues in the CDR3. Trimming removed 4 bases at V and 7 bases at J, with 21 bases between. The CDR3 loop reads CASSAGLDRGRNEQFF. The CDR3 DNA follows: TGTGCCAGCAGCGCAGGACTAGACAGGGGACGGAATGAGCAGTTCTTC. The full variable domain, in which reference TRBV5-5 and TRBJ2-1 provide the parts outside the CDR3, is DAGVTQSPTHLIKTRGQQVTLRCSPISGHKSVSWYQQVLGQGPQFIFQYYEKEERGRGNFPDRFSARQFPNYSSELNVNALLLGDSALYLCASSAGLDRGRNEQFFGPGTRLTVL.

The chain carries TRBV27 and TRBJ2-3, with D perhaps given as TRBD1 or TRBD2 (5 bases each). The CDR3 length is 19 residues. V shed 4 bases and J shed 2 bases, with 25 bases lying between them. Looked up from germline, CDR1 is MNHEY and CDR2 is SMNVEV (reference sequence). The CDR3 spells CASSSDRGRVLTYTDTQYF. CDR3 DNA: TGTGCCAGCAGTTCCGACCGGGGCAGGGTCCTTACTTACACAGATACGCAGTATTTT.

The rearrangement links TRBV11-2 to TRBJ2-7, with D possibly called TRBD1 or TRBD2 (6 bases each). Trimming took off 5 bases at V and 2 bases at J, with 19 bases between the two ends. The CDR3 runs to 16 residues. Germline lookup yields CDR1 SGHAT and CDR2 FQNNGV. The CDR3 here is CASSPTGASEAYEQYF. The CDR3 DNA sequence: TGTGCCAGCAGCCCCACGGGGGCTAGCGAGGCCTACGAGCAGTACTTC.

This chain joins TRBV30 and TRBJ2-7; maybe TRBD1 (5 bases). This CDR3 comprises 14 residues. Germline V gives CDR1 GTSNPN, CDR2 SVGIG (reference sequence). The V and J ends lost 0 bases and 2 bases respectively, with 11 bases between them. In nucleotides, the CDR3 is TGTGCCTGGAGTGTCCTAGACAGACCCTACGAGCAGTACTTC. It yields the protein CAWSVLDRPYEQYF.

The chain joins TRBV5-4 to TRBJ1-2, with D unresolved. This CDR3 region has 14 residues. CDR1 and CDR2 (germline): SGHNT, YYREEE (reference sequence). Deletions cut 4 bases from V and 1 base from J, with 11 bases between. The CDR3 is CASSLPGGNYGYTF. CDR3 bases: TGTGCCAGCAGCCTCCCTGGAGGTAACTATGGCTACACCTTC.

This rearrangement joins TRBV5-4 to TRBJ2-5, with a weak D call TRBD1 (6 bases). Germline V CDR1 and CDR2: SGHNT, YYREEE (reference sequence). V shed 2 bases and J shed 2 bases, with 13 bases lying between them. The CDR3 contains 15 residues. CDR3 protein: CASSFAGASQETQYF. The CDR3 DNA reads TGTGCCAGCAGCTTTGCAGGGGCGAGTCAAGAGACCCAGTACTTC.

The CDR3 here is CASSLDQGQPQHF. The CDR3 coding sequence is TGTGCCAGCTCATTAGATCAGGGTCAGCCCCAGCATTTT. The rearrangement joins TRBV18 to TRBJ1-5; possible D gene TRBD1, 5 bases. Trimming removed 5 bases from V and 6 bases from J, with 11 bases in between. The CDR3 totals 13 residues. Per germline, CDR1 KGHSH and CDR2 LQKENI.

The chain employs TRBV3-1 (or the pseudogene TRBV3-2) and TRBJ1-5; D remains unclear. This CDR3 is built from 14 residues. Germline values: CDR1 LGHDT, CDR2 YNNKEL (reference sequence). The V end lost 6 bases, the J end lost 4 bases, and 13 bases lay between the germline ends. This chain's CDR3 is CASRSGVGNQPQHF. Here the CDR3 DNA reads TGTGCCAGCAGATCTGGGGTTGGGAATCAGCCCCAGCATTTT.

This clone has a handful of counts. The CDR3 region is CASSLERGGTEAFF. DNA for the CDR3: TGTGCCAGCAGCTTGGAGCGGGGTGGCACTGAAGCTTTCTTT. V usage is TRBV5-4 and J usage is TRBJ1-1; D is unresolved. The CDR3 totals 14 residues. The germline V and J ends were trimmed by 0 bases and 4 bases, with 10 bases remaining between them. Germline V gene sequence: CDR1 SGHNT, CDR2 YYREEE (reference sequence).

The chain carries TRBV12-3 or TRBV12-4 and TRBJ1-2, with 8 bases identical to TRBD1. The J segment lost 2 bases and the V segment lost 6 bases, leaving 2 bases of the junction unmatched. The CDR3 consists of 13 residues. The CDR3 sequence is CASSRDRNYGYTF. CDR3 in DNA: TGTGCCAGCAGCCGGGACAGGAACTATGGCTACACCTTC.

CDR3 in amino acids: CASSFLGEQFF. Written as DNA, the CDR3 is TGTGCCAGCAGCTTTTTGGGTGAGCAGTTCTTC. This chain joins TRBV7-9 and TRBJ2-1; D not certain. Trimming cost V 3 bases and J 9 bases, with 6 bases left between them. The CDR3 has 11 amino acids. Germline V gives CDR1 SEHNR, CDR2 FQNEAQ (reference sequence).

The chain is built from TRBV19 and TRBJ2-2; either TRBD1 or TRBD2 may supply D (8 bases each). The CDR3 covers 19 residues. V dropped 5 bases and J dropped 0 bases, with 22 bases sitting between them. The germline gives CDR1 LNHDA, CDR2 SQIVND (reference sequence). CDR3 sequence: CASSGGRTGFGANTGELFF. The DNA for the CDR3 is TGTGCCAGTAGTGGCGGGAGGACAGGGTTCGGCGCGAACACCGGGGAGCTGTTTTTT.